This is a list of T cell receptor beta chains from one sample in a study. One entry per CDR3 protein, called by TCRdb with MiXCR from the 5' RACE reads. The table lists tens of thousands of distinct CDR3 sequences, around 26% of them singletons. What was sequenced was naive CD4+ T cells sorted from blood. The receptors derive from a female donor with breast cancer. Both conserved end residues are part of each CDR3. D genes are given only for firm matches. Size is stated for part of the rows, as once, few or many counts, or as a class when the clone is expanded.

J gene: TRBJ1-1
clone size: few
V gene: TRBV20-1
D gene: NA
CDR3 protein: CSAPSDGLNTEAFF
CDR3 DNA: TGCAGTGCTCCCTCTGACGGCTTGAACACTGAAGCTTTCTTT

J gene: TRBJ2-1
clone size: NA
V gene: TRBV20-1
D gene: TRBD2
CDR3 protein: CSARLAGHNEQFF
CDR3 DNA: TGCAGTGCTAGGCTAGCGGGGCACAATGAGCAGTTCTTC

J gene: TRBJ2-5
clone size: NA
V gene: TRBV20-1
D gene: NA
CDR3 protein: CSARVGGETQYF
CDR3 DNA: TGCAGTGCTAGAGTTGGGGGGGAGACCCAGTACTTC

J gene: TRBJ1-6
clone size: NA
V gene: TRBV7-9
D gene: NA
CDR3 protein: CASSLGDAAMVALHF
CDR3 DNA: TGTGCCAGCAGCTTGGGTGACGCCGCCATGGTAGCCCTCCACTTT

J gene: TRBJ1-2
clone size: NA
V gene: TRBV7-9
D gene: NA
CDR3 protein: CASSLTAPSYGYTF
CDR3 DNA: TGTGCCAGCAGCTTAACCGCCCCCAGCTATGGCTACACCTTC

J gene: TRBJ2-5
clone size: NA
V gene: TRBV4-2
D gene: NA
CDR3 protein: CASSLAYGGQETQYF
CDR3 DNA: TGTGCCAGCAGTCTTGCTTATGGGGGTCAAGAGACCCAGTACTTC

J gene: TRBJ2-3
clone size: many
V gene: TRBV7-3
D gene: TRBD2
CDR3 protein: CASSLRSGASTDTQYF
CDR3 DNA: TGTGCCAGCAGCTTAAGGAGCGGGGCGAGCACAGATACGCAGTATTTT

J gene: TRBJ2-1
clone size: few
V gene: TRBV5-1
D gene: NA
CDR3 protein: CASFPGGSYNEQFF
CDR3 DNA: TGCGCCAGCTTCCCGGGTGGCTCCTACAATGAGCAGTTCTTC

J gene: TRBJ2-2
clone size: few
V gene: TRBV7-2
D gene: TRBD2
CDR3 protein: CASSVLAGGATGELFF
CDR3 DNA: TGTGCCAGCAGCGTCCTAGCGGGAGGAGCAACCGGGGAGCTGTTTTTT

J gene: TRBJ2-7
clone size: NA
V gene: TRBV29-1
D gene: NA
CDR3 protein: CSVVGGTYEQYF
CDR3 DNA: TGCAGCGTTGTTGGGGGGACCTACGAGCAGTACTTC

J gene: TRBJ2-7
clone size: few
V gene: TRBV7-8
D gene: TRBD2
CDR3 protein: CASSLKGLAGRNSYEQYF
CDR3 DNA: TGTGCCAGCAGCTTAAAGGGACTAGCGGGAAGAAACTCCTACGAGCAGTACTTC

J gene: TRBJ2-6
clone size: NA
V gene: TRBV6-6
D gene: TRBD1
CDR3 protein: CASRTGQGSGANVLTF
CDR3 DNA: TGTGCCAGCAGAACCGGACAGGGTTCTGGGGCCAACGTCCTGACTTTC

J gene: TRBJ2-1
clone size: NA
V gene: TRBV30
D gene: NA
CDR3 protein: CAWSVRPSSYNEQFF
CDR3 DNA: TGTGCCTGGAGTGTACGCCCTAGCTCCTACAATGAGCAGTTCTTC

J gene: TRBJ2-2
clone size: NA
V gene: TRBV18
D gene: NA
CDR3 protein: CASSPQGRSGELFF
CDR3 DNA: TGTGCCAGCTCACCACAGGGTCGGTCCGGGGAGCTGTTTTTT

J gene: TRBJ2-1
clone size: NA
V gene: TRBV5-1
D gene: NA
CDR3 protein: CASSLGGHKEQFF
CDR3 DNA: TGCGCCAGCAGCTTGGGGGGACACAAGGAGCAGTTCTTC

J gene: TRBJ1-1
clone size: many
V gene: TRBV4-1
D gene: NA
CDR3 protein: CASSPRWRDTEAFF
CDR3 DNA: TGCGCCAGCAGCCCCCGATGGAGGGACACTGAAGCTTTCTTT

J gene: TRBJ2-5
clone size: NA
V gene: TRBV6-5
D gene: NA
CDR3 protein: CASSPLAYQETQYF
CDR3 DNA: TGTGCCAGCAGCCCCCTAGCCTACCAAGAGACCCAGTACTTC

J gene: TRBJ1-6
clone size: many
V gene: TRBV6-1
D gene: NA
CDR3 protein: CASSGGGISNSPLHF
CDR3 DNA: TGTGCCAGCAGCGGTGGGGGAATAAGTAATTCACCCCTCCACTTT

J gene: TRBJ2-1
clone size: NA
V gene: TRBV2
D gene: TRBD2
CDR3 protein: CASRRTSGTHYNEQFF
CDR3 DNA: TGTGCCAGCAGAAGAACTAGCGGGACCCACTACAATGAGCAGTTCTTC

J gene: TRBJ2-1
clone size: NA
V gene: TRBV7-3
D gene: NA
CDR3 protein: CASSRGGTEQFF
CDR3 DNA: TGTGCCAGCAGTCGAGGGGGTACTGAGCAGTTCTTC

J gene: TRBJ1-2
clone size: NA
V gene: TRBV3-1
D gene: TRBD1
CDR3 protein: CASSHRDRAHTF
CDR3 DNA: TGTGCCAGCAGCCACCGGGACAGGGCTCACACCTTC

J gene: TRBJ1-2
clone size: once
V gene: TRBV28
D gene: TRBD1
CDR3 protein: CASSDRAYGYTF
CDR3 DNA: TGTGCCAGCAGTGACAGGGCCTATGGCTACACCTTC

J gene: TRBJ2-3
clone size: NA
V gene: TRBV20-1
D gene: NA
CDR3 protein: CNALSGGSTDTQYF
CDR3 DNA: TGCAATGCTCTTAGCGGAGGGAGTACAGATACGCAGTATTTT

J gene: TRBJ1-1
clone size: NA
V gene: TRBV2
D gene: NA
CDR3 protein: CASSEAPIGRISGTEAFF
CDR3 DNA: TGTGCCAGCAGTGAAGCCCCGATCGGGAGGATTAGTGGCACTGAAGCTTTCTTT

J gene: TRBJ2-5
clone size: NA
V gene: TRBV28
D gene: NA
CDR3 protein: CASSDTGLGETQYF
CDR3 DNA: TGTGCCAGCAGCGATACAGGGCTGGGAGAGACCCAGTACTTC

J gene: TRBJ2-5
clone size: many
V gene: TRBV7-9
D gene: TRBD1
CDR3 protein: CASSLPKKLQGRQETQYF
CDR3 DNA: TGTGCCAGCAGCTTACCGAAGAAGTTACAGGGGCGGCAAGAGACCCAGTACTTC

J gene: TRBJ1-2
clone size: few
V gene: TRBV5-1
D gene: NA
CDR3 protein: CASSLDRNGYTF
CDR3 DNA: TGCGCCAGCAGCTTGGACAGGAATGGCTACACCTTC

J gene: TRBJ1-5
clone size: few
V gene: TRBV7-6
D gene: NA
CDR3 protein: CASSLGPNSNQPQHF
CDR3 DNA: TGTGCCAGCAGCTTAGGGCCAAATAGCAATCAGCCCCAGCATTTT

J gene: TRBJ1-1
clone size: few
V gene: TRBV12-3/TRBV12-4
D gene: TRBD1
CDR3 protein: CASSRPGQGNTEALF
CDR3 DNA: TGTGCCAGCAGTAGACCGGGACAGGGGAACACTGAAGCTCTCTTT

J gene: TRBJ1-5
clone size: few
V gene: TRBV12-3/TRBV12-4
D gene: NA
CDR3 protein: CASSQGFGDQPQHF
CDR3 DNA: TGTGCCAGCAGTCAGGGATTTGGGGATCAGCCCCAGCATTTT

J gene: TRBJ2-4
clone size: few
V gene: TRBV3-1
D gene: NA
CDR3 protein: CASSQGGRSIQYF
CDR3 DNA: TGTGCCAGCAGCCAAGGGGGGCGGAGCATTCAGTACTTC

J gene: TRBJ2-7
clone size: few
V gene: TRBV12-3/TRBV12-4
D gene: NA
CDR3 protein: CASGTAYYEQYF
CDR3 DNA: TGTGCCAGCGGAACAGCGTACTACGAGCAGTACTTC

J gene: TRBJ1-1
clone size: NA
V gene: TRBV15
D gene: TRBD1
CDR3 protein: CATSRSDRINTEAFF
CDR3 DNA: TGTGCCACCAGCAGATCGGACAGGATTAACACTGAAGCTTTCTTT

J gene: TRBJ1-1
clone size: many
V gene: TRBV29-1
D gene: NA
CDR3 protein: CSAEPRANTEAFF
CDR3 DNA: TGCAGCGCCGAGCCCAGGGCGAACACTGAAGCTTTCTTT

J gene: TRBJ1-5
clone size: many
V gene: TRBV20-1
D gene: NA
CDR3 protein: CSARGSLNQPQHF
CDR3 DNA: TGCAGTGCTAGAGGCTCTCTCAATCAGCCCCAGCATTTT

J gene: TRBJ1-5
clone size: NA
V gene: TRBV2
D gene: NA
CDR3 protein: CTSSEGFRGGPQHF
CDR3 DNA: TGTACCAGCAGTGAAGGTTTCCGTGGGGGGCCCCAGCATTTT

J gene: TRBJ1-5
clone size: NA
V gene: TRBV18
D gene: NA
CDR3 protein: CASSTDHSNQPQHF
CDR3 DNA: TGTGCCAGCTCGACAGATCATAGCAATCAGCCCCAGCATTTT